This note documents a single T cell receptor (beta chain) sequence. The entry originates in a study of blood T cell dynamics during melanoma immunotherapy. About the research overall: Metastatic melanoma patients received first-line pembrolizumab or nivolumab plus ipilimumab.

V lost 6 bases, J lost 2 bases, and 5 bases stayed unmatched. CDR3 length: 15 amino acids. CDR1 and CDR2 (germline): MNHNS, SASEGT. Time point defined: pre-treatment baseline. Patients had no prior systemic cancer treatment, immunosuppressants or other active cancers. Sequencing used immunoSEQ multiplex PCR; TCRdb keeps in-frame clones, though not all of them. This table holds more than 10,000 clones, roughly 91% found once. The chain combines TRBV6-1 with TRBJ2-7; TRBD2 matches at 12 bases. The TCR comes from a human donor with melanoma. The sample consisted of blood, taken from a patient treated with checkpoint blockade. The CDR3 is CASRGLAGNPYEQYF. In nucleotides, the CDR3 is TGTGCCAGCAGGGGACTAGCGGGCAATCCCTACGAGCAGTACTTC.